The 8 T cell receptor beta chains given below trace back to one sample, sequenced in a study of blood T cell repertoires in COVID-19. Method: immunoSEQ multiplex PCR; TCRdb's copy keeps in-frame clones and lacks some. The sample has 180,000 or so clones, around 90% seen once; the top ten hold 5.5% to 7.5%. Sequenced material: peripheral blood. The origin of the receptors is a middle-aged man with acute or convalescent COVID-19.

The genes are TRBV5-1 and TRBJ2-5; TRBD2 aligns across 12 bases. Germline CDR1 SGHRS, CDR2 YFSETQ. The CDR3 length is 15 residues. Losses at the gene ends were 1 base for V and 5 bases for J; bases not matched to a gene: 3. The CDR3 is CASSLKLAGGETQYF. CDR3 nucleotides: TGCGCCAGCAGCTTGAAACTAGCGGGAGGCGAGACCCAGTACTTC.

This clone was seen only a few times. V and J are TRBV7-8 and TRBJ1-3; 7 bases are shared with TRBD1. CDR1 SGHVS and CDR2 FQNEAQ come from the germline V gene. V lost 5 bases and J lost 0; bases outside the gene matches: 4. This CDR3 has 15 amino acids. The CDR3 loop reads CASSPRDSSGNTIYF. DNA of the CDR3: TGTGCCAGCAGCCCCCGGGACAGCTCTGGAAACACCATATATTTT.

The V and J genes are TRBV28 and TRBJ2-3; 7 bases agree with TRBD1. CDR1 and CDR2 from the germline V gene are MDHEN and SYDVKM. Trimming cost V 4 bases and J 2 bases; bases outside gene matches: 12. This CDR3 spans 17 amino acids. CDR3 in DNA: TGTGCCAGCAGTTGGGACAGACAAACTATCGACACAGATACGCAGTATTTT. It codes for CASSWDRQTIDTDTQYF. Drawing the rest from reference TRBV28 and TRBJ2-3, the complete variable domain is DVKVTQSSRYLVKRTGEKVFLECVQDMDHENMFWYRQDPGLGLRLIYFSYDVKMKEKGDIPEGYSVSREKKERFSLILESASTNQTSMYLCASSWDRQTIDTDTQYFGPGTRLTVL.

This clone was counted a single time. V is TRBV5-1 and J is TRBJ2-7, with D possibly being TRBD1 (7 bases). The CDR3 runs 19 residues. The V end was cut by 1 base, the J end by 2 bases, with 25 bases between. The germline gives CDR1 SGHRS, CDR2 YFSETQ. In DNA, the CDR3 is TGCGCCAGCAGCTTGCGGAGGGGGCTTGGGCAGGGTGCGCCCTACGAGCAGTACTTC. Translation: CASSLRRGLGQGAPYEQYF.

This chain uses TRBV4-2 with TRBJ2-1; TRBD2 matches at 11 bases. This CDR3 has 19 amino acids. In germline, CDR1 is LGHNA, CDR2 YNFKEQ. J was trimmed by 8 bases and V by 0 bases; bases with no gene match: 15. The CDR3 sequence: CASSQEEGLAGGFGDEQFF. The CDR3 DNA reads TGTGCCAGCAGCCAAGAGGAGGGGCTAGCGGGGGGCTTTGGGGATGAGCAGTTCTTC.

This chain connects TRBV29-1 to TRBJ2-3; 8 bases map to TRBD1. The CDR3 is 18 amino acids. Germline V CDR1 and CDR2: SQVTM, ANQGSEA. The CDR3 DNA sequence: TGCAGAGGTCGTACGGGACAGGATTCTTTATACTGCACAGATACGCAGTATTTT. Its translation: CRGRTGQDSLYCTDTQYF.

The chain uses TRBV5-4 and TRBJ1-6; 8 bases match TRBD1. In germline, CDR1 is SGHNT, CDR2 YYREEE (reference sequence). The V segment lost 4 bases and the J segment 6 bases; nucleotides outside the gene matches: 6. The length of the CDR3 is 15 residues. The CDR3 DNA is TGTGCCAGCAGCCTCGGACAGGGACTTAATTCACCCCTCCACTTT. As protein: CASSLGQGLNSPLHF. The full variable domain, its missing parts supplied by reference TRBV5-4 and TRBJ1-6, is ETGVTQSPTHLIKTRGQQVTLRCSSQSGHNTVSWYQQALGQGPQFIFQYYREEENGRGNFPPRFSGLQFPNYSSELNVNALELDDSALYLCASSLGQGLNSPLHFGNGTRLTVT.

The chain carries TRBV7-9 and TRBJ1-2; no clear D gene. In germline, CDR1 is SEHNR, CDR2 FQNEAQ (reference sequence). The CDR3 contains 12 residues. V lost 2 bases and J lost 8, with 9 bases in between. The CDR3 protein is CASSLSFYGYTF. The CDR3 DNA reads TGTGCCAGCAGCTTAAGTTTCTACGGCTACACCTTC.